A selection of T cell receptor beta chains follows, all from one sample in a study of T-cell reconstitution after alpha-beta-depleted transplantation in children. In TCRdb, the PCR reads were re-called with MiXCR into one record per CDR3 protein. Of around 490,000 distinct CDR3 sequences in the sample, over 10% were seen once. The sample was PBMCs, mostly from graft donor cells, taken 180 days after TCRalphabeta/CD19-depleted stem cell transplant. Receptors were obtained from a female patient between 2 and 10 years old who had a stem cell transplant for aplastic anemia, so the T cells may come from the graft donor. The CDR3 runs from the conserved cysteine through the conserved F or W. D genes are given only for firm matches. Clone size, where shown, is once, few, many, or a class for clones that have expanded.

clone size	D gene	V gene	J gene	CDR3 DNA	CDR3 protein
NA	NA	TRBV12-3/TRBV12-4	TRBJ1-2	TGTGCCAGCAGTCGGGGGAATAACTATGGCCACACCTTC	CASSRGNNYGHTF
few	NA	TRBV18	TRBJ2-1	TGTGCCAGCTCACTGGCATACCGGGCTCCTACCTACAATGAGCAGTTCTTC	CASSLAYRAPTYNEQFF
few	NA	TRBV20-1	TRBJ2-1	TGCAGTGCTAGAGAATTCAAAGGGGAGTTCTTC	CSAREFKGEFF
NA	TRBD2	TRBV20-1	TRBJ2-3	TGCAGTGCTAGAGATCGAACGGGAGGATTCACAGATACGCAGTATTTT	CSARDRTGGFTDTQYF
few	NA	TRBV4-3	TRBJ2-3	TGCGCCAGCAGCCAAGATCTCACTTTCACAGATACGCAGTATTTT	CASSQDLTFTDTQYF
many	TRBD2	TRBV9	TRBJ2-3	TGTGCCAGCAGCCCGGGACTAGCGGGGGGGCCCACAGATACGCAGTATTTT	CASSPGLAGGPTDTQYF
NA	TRBD2	TRBV7-2	TRBJ2-1	TGTGCCAGCAGCTTAGCGTTCCCTAGCGGGAGTCCCTACAATGAGCAGTTCTTC	CASSLAFPSGSPYNEQFF
many	NA	TRBV28	TRBJ2-5	TGTGCCAGCAGCATTTTAAGACAGTTTATAGAGACCCAGTACTTC	CASSILRQFIETQYF
NA	TRBD1	TRBV20-1	TRBJ1-5	TGCAGTGCGCTCGCCAAGACAGGGCTTTTCTATCAGCCCCAGCATTTT	CSALAKTGLFYQPQHF
few	TRBD2	TRBV7-9	TRBJ2-7	TGTGCCAGCAGCTTATTTGTCCTAGCGGGAAGGTACGAGCAGTACTTC	CASSLFVLAGRYEQYF
few	NA	TRBV7-2	TRBJ2-2	TGTGCCAGAGCCGGTGATAGGTCCGCCGGGGAGCTGTTTTTT	CARAGDRSAGELFF
few	NA	TRBV20-1	TRBJ1-5	TGCAGTGCTAGAGATCAGAGTCAGCCCCAGCATTTT	CSARDQSQPQHF
few	NA	TRBV12-3/TRBV12-4	TRBJ1-5	TGTGCCAGCAGGTTGAGGGGGTTTACTGGAAATAGCAATCAGCCCCAGCATTTT	CASRLRGFTGNSNQPQHF
few	NA	TRBV18	TRBJ2-5	TGTGCCAGCTCCTCAACCCAGGAAGAGACCCAGTACTTC	CASSSTQEETQYF
NA	NA	TRBV7-2	TRBJ1-3	TGTGCCAGCAGCTTTCAGGGAAACACCATATATTTT	CASSFQGNTIYF
NA	NA	TRBV4-3	TRBJ2-1	TGCGCCAGCAGCCACTCCGGGGCATACAATGAGCAGTTCTTC	CASSHSGAYNEQFF
many	TRBD2	TRBV7-2	TRBJ2-3	TGTGCCAGCAGTCTCCCCCTAGCGGGGGGGTGGGATACGCAGTATTTT	CASSLPLAGGWDTQYF
few	TRBD1	TRBV5-1	TRBJ2-5	TGCGCCAGCAGCTACCAGGACAGGGGGTTCGTGACCCAGTACTTC	CASSYQDRGFVTQYF
NA	NA	TRBV4-3	TRBJ1-5	TGCGCCAGCAGCCACGACTTCTGGTCCCCTAATAGCAATCAGCCCCAGCATTTT	CASSHDFWSPNSNQPQHF
few	TRBD2	TRBV20-1	TRBJ2-7	TGCAGTGCTAGCCGGACTAGCGGGAGCCACGAGCAGTACTTC	CSASRTSGSHEQYF
few	NA	TRBV6-1	TRBJ1-1	TGTGCCCTCCGAGGGCAGGGAGGGGCTTTCTTT	CALRGQGGAFF
NA	TRBD1	TRBV7-3	TRBJ2-3	TGTGCCAGCAGCTTATCAGGGGGCGCAGATACGCAGTATTTT	CASSLSGGADTQYF